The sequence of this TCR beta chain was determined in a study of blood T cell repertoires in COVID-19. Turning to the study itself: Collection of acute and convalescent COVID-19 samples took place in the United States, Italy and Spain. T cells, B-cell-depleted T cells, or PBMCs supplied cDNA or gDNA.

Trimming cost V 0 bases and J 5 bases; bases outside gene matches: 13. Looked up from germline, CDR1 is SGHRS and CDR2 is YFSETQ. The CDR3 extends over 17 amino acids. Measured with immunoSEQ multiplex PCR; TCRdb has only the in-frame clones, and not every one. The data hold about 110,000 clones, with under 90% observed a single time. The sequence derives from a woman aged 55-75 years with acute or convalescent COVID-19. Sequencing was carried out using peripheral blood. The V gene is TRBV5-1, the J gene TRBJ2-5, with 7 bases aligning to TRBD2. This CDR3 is CASSLEAVTGGGETQYF. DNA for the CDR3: TGCGCCAGCAGCTTGGAAGCAGTGACGGGAGGAGGGGAGACCCAGTACTTC.